Here is one TCR beta chain with its context. No cognate antigen has been identified for it. No qualities accompany the bases; no much larger clone lies one base away. In total, roughly 710 healthy bone marrow donors made up the cohort. Cohort members were all nominally healthy when sampled, although unrecorded immune exposures were likely present. The donor was CMV seronegative and was included in the group of several hundred seronegative cohort members. Each donor provided a peripheral blood sample, and peripheral blood mononuclear cells were used for TCR beta sequencing. Genomic DNA extraction from the blood cell samples was performed with the Qiagen DNeasy Blood Extraction Kit. The germline V gene yields SGHRS for CDR1 and YFSETQ for CDR2. Trimming accounts for 4 bases at V and 4 bases at J, while the number of junction bases matched to no gene is 9. The CDR3 goes from the cysteine to the phenylalanine over 16 residues. Just CDR3 DNA is preserved here, 48 bases in frame from base 1.

This sample was included in a study of cytomegalovirus exposure and HLA in healthy donors (dated by TCRdb to 2015 to 2018). Some background on the complete study: An earlier analysis of approximately 550 of the donors reported approximately 270 Gb of sequence data and some 120 million unique TCR beta sequences from about 179 million T cells. An early release that covered about 600 HLA-typed donors contained approximately 300 gigabases of sequencing data and tens of millions of unique TCR sequences. Among the roughly 410 genotyped donors, approximately 82% belonged to the genetic ancestry cluster associated with self-reported Caucasian donors. The study was designed to test whether signatures of past pathogen exposure could be identified by cataloging public T cell receptors. Using immunosequencing, the study profiled T cell repertoires from 500 to 800 subjects and related those repertoires to cytomegalovirus serostatus. A separate validation cohort of over a hundred different subjects was used in addition to the roughly 700-subject first cohort. The study combined high-throughput TCR immunosequencing, statistical association of individual TCRs with disease status, and machine learning to predict cytomegalovirus infection status. To study patterns of TCR occurrence, a later analysis re-analyzed previously published TCR beta repertoires from around 660 donors and added high-resolution HLA genotyping. Rather than using new phenotypic data, the later analysis identified candidate immune exposures from TCR beta sequences and from how often those sequences occurred across donors. To decide whether each TCR beta V gene segment behaved as functional or pseudogenic, an earlier analysis of some 540 of the donors relied on high-throughput TCR beta sequencing. Donor age, sex, ethnicity and CMV serostatus were compiled alongside the repertoire data. A later genetic analysis took genome-wide SNP genotypes for 398 of the 666 donors and used that subset as a discovery cohort. All discovery cohort repertoires had been generated on a single sequencing platform. Both class I and class II loci were covered by HLA typing, at four-digit resolution. Typing coverage varied by locus: 629-630 donors for A, B, C, DRB1 and DQB1; more than 500 for DQA1; around 610 for DPA1; approximately 470 for DPB1. Roughly 5 DR-DQ haplotypes were handled as single units for association and clustering, since linkage in the cohort was strong. Among approximately 370 genotyped donors of the cohort, an average of approximately 200,000 unique TCR beta nucleotide sequences was sequenced per donor, of which roughly 17% were non-productive. What the study reported, not specific to this receptor: In a later analysis, around 15,000 TCR beta sequences were associated with specific HLA alleles at a false discovery rate of 0.05. Because HLA typing was unavailable for some donors at each locus, only the typed subset was used in association tests. A further reported finding was that TCR beta sequences accurately predicted the HLA-A and HLA-B alleles for most subjects in the first cohort. An association between a missense DCLRE1C variant and V-gene and J-gene trimming of TCR beta chains was found in a later genetic analysis and replicated in an independent cohort. In a later analysis, TCR association rates were found to vary across HLA loci, with the most associated TCRs seen for DRB1 alleles and the fewest for HLA-C alleles. A later analysis found that most CMV-associated TCR beta chains appeared HLA-restricted, with HLA associations seemingly driven largely by CMV exposure. The 87-base-pair reads could not distinguish some IMGT-functional V segments, including TRBV6-2 and TRBV6-3, so those segments were excluded. This cohort had only TCR beta chains sequenced, and the lack of alpha or paired-chain data limited which features could be detected. An earlier analysis of approximately 600 of the donors showed that most TCR beta V segments appeared in productive rearrangements either about 87% or about 30% of the time, which broadly matched IMGT annotations. Roughly uniform sequencing depth across donors was assumed in presence/absence analyses, although this assumption may not hold. Seventeen rarely observed V segments, including chromosome 9 orphons, were excluded from the earlier analysis of about 610 of the donors because counts were too low. The only immune exposure information available for the cohort was CMV serostatus. A group of highly shared sequence variants was considered likely to be a technical artifact of the sequencing pipeline. A later genetic analysis reported fewer N-insertions in productive TCRs among donors in an Asian-associated ancestry cluster than the roughly 700-donor mean. In a later analysis, HLA-associated TCR beta chains were found to be more clonally expanded and to have lower generation probabilities than equally common non-associated chains. Cytomegalovirus status was reported to be diagnosed by the classifier with high specificity and sensitivity in both the original and validation cohorts. A later analysis reported that several top co-occurrence clusters appeared linked to parvovirus B19, influenza, CMV and Epstein-Barr virus. According to the authors, the approach could potentially be generalized to other disease states and immunological phenotypes. The study gave a list of 150 to 200 TCR beta chains associated with cytomegalovirus. Across donors, most TCR sequences were observed very rarely, whereas some public TCRs were present in many individuals. Linkage disequilibrium might explain the correlated functional status among segregating V segments, but an unknown experimental factor could not be excluded. Assigning TCR associations to individual alleles was difficult when HLA alleles, especially DR and DQ, strongly co-occurred. In vitro tests confirmed that a few of the cytomegalovirus-associated TCR beta chains recognize cytomegalovirus antigens.

Library method: the immunoSEQ multiplex PCR assay. The multiplex PCR relied on a mix of 60 forward primers for TCR Vbeta segments and 13 reverse primers for TCR Jbeta segments. A multiplex PCR assay on genomic DNA amplified the CDR3 region of rearranged TCR beta genes. On the Illumina HiSeq System, the amplified TCR beta libraries were sequenced as 87-base-pair reads. Per the original workflow: Across the 670 or so repertoires, a later analysis counted 60 million to 90 million unique TCR beta chains, roughly 11 million of which were shared by at least two donors. A nearest-neighbor algorithm error-corrected the raw reads and collapsed the reads into unique sequences, merging closely related sequences to remove PCR and sequencing errors. V, D and J gene segments were assigned by aligning CDR3 sequences to IMGT reference sequences. For a sequence to be retained, a match of at least six nucleotides to both a V gene segment and a J gene segment was required. A rearrangement counted as productive if the CDR3 had no stop codons and remained in frame with V and J, and every other rearrangement counted as non-productive. Following IMGT convention, CDR3 was defined as the stretch from the second conserved V-encoded cysteine up to the conserved J-encoded phenylalanine. The earlier analysis of some 550 of the donors excluded any sequence lacking an unambiguous match to a single V gene segment. In an earlier analysis of 587 of the donors, a V segment was called functional when productive rearrangements were above 56.7%, and segregating when the standard deviation between donors exceeded 5%. A statistical classification framework was developed to diagnose cytomegalovirus status using the catalog of TCR beta chain sequences. In a later analysis, TCR nucleotide sequences were compared against IMGT/GENE-DB human TR gene sequences so that V and J genes could be assigned. The TCRdist pipeline was used in a later analysis to assign CDR3 sequences and most-parsimonious VDJ recombination scenarios. In a later analysis, each TCR beta chain was defined by its CDR3 amino acid sequence together with its V-gene family, and reads lacking a unique V-gene family were excluded. As a way to deal with suspected cross-contamination and a sequencing artifact, a later analysis dropped hundreds of nucleotide sequences that were highly shared and had low generation probability. For each public chain, a later analysis derived a clonal expansion index from normalized ranks of inferred template counts within each repertoire. Generation probabilities in a later analysis came from a VDJ recombination model fitted to out-of-frame rearrangements, and those results were checked against IGoR. A later analysis scored TCR-TCR, TCR-HLA and TCR-CMV co-occurrence with hypergeometric tests, applying a repertoire-size bias correction to TCR pairs. A later analysis estimated false discovery rates by permuting HLA or CMV assignments 20 times. In a later analysis, co-occurring TCRs were grouped using DBSCAN, with TCRdist sequence similarity added in when clustering inside HLA-allele-positive subsets. Co-occurrence clustering excluded repertoires with fewer than 30,000 or more than 120,000 public chains, plus five with anomalous nucleotide sharing. TCRdb holds this immuneACCESS table with in-frame rearrangements only. Some clones are missing; in checked studies, unresolved V genes explain under half, and the rest has no known cause. V and J calls and clone size come straight from that table; D and trimming were deduced from the DNA. A total of about 140,000 clones appear in this sample, about 75% of them only once. The ten largest clones add up to about 1.5% of the sample.

Rearrangement joined TRBV5-1 to TRBJ1-1, and TRBD1 aligns with 11 junction nucleotides. Sequenced input: PBMCs. This clonotype was sampled from a woman aged 25-40 years in good health and CMV-seronegative. Here is the DNA: TGCGCCAGCAGCGATGGACAGGGGGCGCGTAGCACTGAAGCTTTCTTT. This encodes CASSDGQGARSTEAFF.